Given below is one TCR beta chain in context. Germline lookup yields CDR1 SGDLS and CDR2 YYNGEE. The CDR3 extends over 11 amino acids. V lost 4 bases to trimming and J lost 6 bases, with 5 bases between them. This sample is drawn from a study of OX40 agonist ivuxolimab in advanced cancers. Only in-frame clones appear in the TCRdb table, and some are missing; sequencing was by immunoSEQ multiplex PCR. The sample shows about 130,000 clones, about nine tenths of them seen only once. The rearrangement joins TRBV9 to TRBJ2-1, with D unresolved. The receptor comes from an adult with an advanced solid tumor such as melanoma, head and neck, liver or kidney cancer. The specimen was CD4+ or CD8+ T cells sorted from blood, collected in a trial of the OX40 agonist ivuxolimab. The CDR3 loop is CASSFANEQFF. The CDR3 nucleotides read TGTGCCAGCAGCTTCGCCAATGAGCAGTTCTTC.